This is a list of T cell receptor beta chains from one sample in a study of CD8+ T cells in alopecia areata. This table comes from immunoSEQ multiplex PCR, and its TCRdb copy is limited to in-frame clones, with some not included. Here the sample spans around 100,000 clones, 41% being singletons. Source material: CD4+ T cells sorted from blood. All receptors derive from a human donor with alopecia areata. Both conserved end residues are part of each CDR3. Each record gives: clone size, D gene, V gene, J gene, CDR3 DNA, CDR3 protein. The D gene is left open where the match is weak. For some rows the clone size is stated as once, few or many, or as a class when expanded; others skip it.

size: -
D: -
V: TRBV30
J: TRBJ2-1
DNA: TGTGCCTGGAGTGTATCCAACCACAATGAGCAGTTCTTC
CDR3: CAWSVSNHNEQFF

size: -
D: TRBD2
V: TRBV6-5
J: TRBJ2-7
DNA: TGTGCCAGCAGTGGAGGACTAGCGGGTCTTTACGAGCAGTACTTC
CDR3: CASSGGLAGLYEQYF

size: -
D: TRBD2
V: TRBV5-1
J: TRBJ2-1
DNA: TGCGCCAGCAGCTTGGTAGCGGGAGGAATCGTCAATGAGCAGTTCTTC
CDR3: CASSLVAGGIVNEQFF

size: -
D: -
V: TRBV5-1
J: TRBJ2-5
DNA: TGCGCCAGCAGTTCCTACATGATTAATCAAGAGACCCAGTACTTC
CDR3: CASSSYMINQETQYF

size: -
D: TRBD2
V: TRBV2
J: TRBJ2-3
DNA: TGTGCCAGCAGTAGCGGGGGGCGTTGGGATACGCAGTATTTT
CDR3: CASSSGGRWDTQYF

size: -
D: -
V: TRBV5-1
J: TRBJ2-3
DNA: TGCGCCAGCAGCCTACCGGACGGGACTAGCACAGATACGCAGTATTTT
CDR3: CASSLPDGTSTDTQYF

size: -
D: -
V: TRBV28
J: TRBJ2-7
DNA: TGTGCCAGCAGACTAGCCAGGGGGGCCTACGAGCAGTACTTC
CDR3: CASRLARGAYEQYF

size: -
D: -
V: TRBV30
J: TRBJ2-1
DNA: TGTGCCTGGAGTGTAGAGAGCTCCTACAATGAGCAGTTCTTC
CDR3: CAWSVESSYNEQFF

size: few
D: -
V: TRBV5-1
J: TRBJ2-5
DNA: TGCGCCAGCAGCACCGGTCAGCGACCAGGCCAAGAGACCCAGTACTTC
CDR3: CASSTGQRPGQETQYF

size: -
D: -
V: TRBV5-1
J: TRBJ1-5
DNA: TGCGCCAGCAGCTTGGAGGGAGGCAATCAGCCCCAGCATTTT
CDR3: CASSLEGGNQPQHF

size: once
D: TRBD1
V: TRBV7-9
J: TRBJ1-6
DNA: TGTGCCAGCACACAGGGGTTCAATTCACCCCTCCACTTT
CDR3: CASTQGFNSPLHF

size: -
D: TRBD1
V: TRBV29-1
J: TRBJ1-1
DNA: TGCAGCGGTCGGGCGGGACAGGGGTTTGCCTTGAACACTGAAGCTTTCTTT
CDR3: CSGRAGQGFALNTEAFF

size: few
D: TRBD2
V: TRBV6-1
J: TRBJ2-7
DNA: TGTGCCAGCAGTGATAAACTAGCGGGAAGCTCCTACGAGCAGTACTTC
CDR3: CASSDKLAGSSYEQYF

size: -
D: -
V: TRBV25-1
J: TRBJ2-7
DNA: TGTGCCAGCAGTGAGCTGGTTTCCTACGAGCAGTACTTC
CDR3: CASSELVSYEQYF

size: once
D: TRBD2
V: TRBV25-1
J: TRBJ2-1
DNA: TGTGCCAGCAGTTTAGCGGGGGGGAACAATGAGCAGTTCTTC
CDR3: CASSLAGGNNEQFF

size: -
D: TRBD2
V: TRBV5-1
J: TRBJ2-1
DNA: TGCGCCTCCAAGAGCGGGGGATTGGTAAATGAGCAGTTCTTC
CDR3: CASKSGGLVNEQFF

size: -
D: TRBD2
V: TRBV13
J: TRBJ2-7
DNA: TGTGCCAGCAGGCAAATGGGTGCGGGAGTGTTCAGCAACGAGCAGTACTTC
CDR3: CASRQMGAGVFSNEQYF

size: -
D: TRBD1
V: TRBV15
J: TRBJ1-5
DNA: TGTGCCACCCGACAGGGTCCTAACAATCAGCCCCAGCATTTT
CDR3: CATRQGPNNQPQHF

size: few
D: -
V: TRBV5-4
J: TRBJ2-7
DNA: TGTGCCAGCAGCTTGGAGGCAGGGTATCGGCTCGAGCAGTACTTC
CDR3: CASSLEAGYRLEQYF

size: few
D: -
V: TRBV7-2
J: TRBJ2-5
DNA: TGTGCCAGCAGCTTAGCGGCTCTTCAAGAGACCCAGTACTTC
CDR3: CASSLAALQETQYF

size: few
D: -
V: TRBV5-1
J: TRBJ2-7
DNA: TGCGCCAGCAGCTTGTTTGATCGAGACAGCTACGAGCAGTACTTC
CDR3: CASSLFDRDSYEQYF

size: few
D: -
V: TRBV5-1
J: TRBJ2-3
DNA: TGCGCCAGCAGCTTGGAACAGAGCCGCACAGATACGCAGTATTTT
CDR3: CASSLEQSRTDTQYF

size: -
D: TRBD2
V: TRBV2
J: TRBJ2-5
DNA: TGTGCCAGCAAGCTAGCGGGGAAAGAGACCCAGTACTTC
CDR3: CASKLAGKETQYF

size: few
D: TRBD2
V: TRBV4-1
J: TRBJ2-3
DNA: TGCGCCAGCAGCGGGAGGGCCTTAGATACGCAGTATTTT
CDR3: CASSGRALDTQYF

size: -
D: -
V: TRBV18
J: TRBJ2-4
DNA: TGTGCCAGCTCACCACCGATGGGAGCCAAAAACATTCAGTACTTC
CDR3: CASSPPMGAKNIQYF

size: once
D: -
V: TRBV11-2
J: TRBJ2-7
DNA: TGTGCCAGCAGCTCCTACTCCGAGCAGTACTTC
CDR3: CASSSYSEQYF

size: -
D: -
V: TRBV30
J: TRBJ2-1
DNA: TGTGCCTGGTCTGTGGGGGTCCCCTACAATGAGCAGTTCTTC
CDR3: CAWSVGVPYNEQFF

size: few
D: -
V: TRBV25-1
J: TRBJ2-5
DNA: TGTGCCAGCATTACGTCTAACAGAGGGGGGGAAGAGACCCAGTACTTC
CDR3: CASITSNRGGEETQYF

size: few
D: -
V: TRBV28
J: TRBJ1-3
DNA: TGTGCCAGCAGTTGGAGGGCTCGGGGAAACACCATATATTTT
CDR3: CASSWRARGNTIYF

size: -
D: -
V: TRBV15
J: TRBJ1-1
DNA: TGTGCCACCAGCAGAGATCTGGGGAGGGGGGCTTTCTTT
CDR3: CATSRDLGRGAFF

size: -
D: TRBD1
V: TRBV7-9
J: TRBJ2-7
DNA: TGTGCCAGCAGCGTCCCGGGACAGGGCGCCCGGCAGTACTTC
CDR3: CASSVPGQGARQYF

size: few
D: -
V: TRBV18
J: TRBJ1-1
DNA: TGTGCCAGCTCACCACCTTCAGGAGTCACTGAAGCTTTCTTT
CDR3: CASSPPSGVTEAFF

size: -
D: TRBD1
V: TRBV7-2
J: TRBJ1-5
DNA: TGTGCCAGCAGCTGGGACAGGGGGCATCAGCCCCAGCATTTT
CDR3: CASSWDRGHQPQHF

size: -
D: -
V: TRBV5-6
J: TRBJ2-1
DNA: TGTGCCAGCAGCTTGGGATATGAGCAGTTCTTC
CDR3: CASSLGYEQFF

size: -
D: -
V: TRBV14
J: TRBJ2-5
DNA: TGTGCCAGCAGCGCGCGGGGAGAGACCCAGTACTTC
CDR3: CASSARGETQYF

size: few
D: -
V: TRBV10-3
J: TRBJ2-3
DNA: TGTGCCATCAGCGGGGTCTTTGGCACAGATACGCAGTATTTT
CDR3: CAISGVFGTDTQYF

size: -
D: -
V: TRBV7-6
J: TRBJ2-1
DNA: TGTGCCAGCTCCAACTTTGGCTCCTACAATGAGCAGTTCTTC
CDR3: CASSNFGSYNEQFF

size: medium-sized
D: TRBD2
V: TRBV7-2
J: TRBJ2-2
DNA: TGTGCCAGCAGCTGGACTAGCGGGAGTTCGGCCGGGGAGCTGTTTTTT
CDR3: CASSWTSGSSAGELFF

size: -
D: TRBD1
V: TRBV6-5
J: TRBJ1-1
DNA: TGTGCCAGCAGTTACTCGTTACAGGGGGGGACTGAAGCTTTCTTT
CDR3: CASSYSLQGGTEAFF

size: few
D: -
V: TRBV9
J: TRBJ1-1
DNA: TGTGCCAGCAGCACACACCCCACATTCGGTACTGAAGCTTTCTTT
CDR3: CASSTHPTFGTEAFF

size: once
D: -
V: TRBV2
J: TRBJ2-7
DNA: TGTGCCAGCAGTGGACAGTTGCACTACGAGCAGTACTTC
CDR3: CASSGQLHYEQYF